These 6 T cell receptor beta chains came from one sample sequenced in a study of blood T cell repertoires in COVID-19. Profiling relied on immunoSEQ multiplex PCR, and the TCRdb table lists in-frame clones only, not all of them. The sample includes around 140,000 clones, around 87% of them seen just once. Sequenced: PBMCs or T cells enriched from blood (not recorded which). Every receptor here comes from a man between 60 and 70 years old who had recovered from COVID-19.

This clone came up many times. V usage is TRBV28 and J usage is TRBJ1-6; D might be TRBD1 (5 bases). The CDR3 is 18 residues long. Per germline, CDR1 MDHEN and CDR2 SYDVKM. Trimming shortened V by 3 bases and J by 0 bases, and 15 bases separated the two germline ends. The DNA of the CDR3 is TGTGCCAGCAGTTTCGGCGGGGGACCAGGCTCCTATAATTCACCCCTCCACTTT. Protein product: CASSFGGGPGSYNSPLHF.

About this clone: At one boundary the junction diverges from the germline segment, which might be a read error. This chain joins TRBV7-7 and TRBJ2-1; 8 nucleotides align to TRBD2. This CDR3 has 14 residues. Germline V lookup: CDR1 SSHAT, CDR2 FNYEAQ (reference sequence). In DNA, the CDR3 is TGTGCTAGCAGCTTAAGCGGGGGCTACAATGAGCAGTTCTTC. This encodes CASSLSGGYNEQFF. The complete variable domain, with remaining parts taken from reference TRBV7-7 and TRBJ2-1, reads GAGVSQSPRYKVTKRGQDVTLRCDPISSHATLYWYQQALGQGPEFLTYFNYEAQPDKSGLPSDRFSAERPEGSISTLTIQRTEQRDSAMYRCASSLSGGYNEQFFGPGTRLTVL.

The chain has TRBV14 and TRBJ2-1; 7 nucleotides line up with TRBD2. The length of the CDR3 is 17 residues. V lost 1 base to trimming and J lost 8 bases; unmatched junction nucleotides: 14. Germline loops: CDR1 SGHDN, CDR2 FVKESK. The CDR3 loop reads CASSQGVGAGAYDEQFF. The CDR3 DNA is TGTGCCAGCAGCCAAGGGGTTGGGGCGGGAGCTTATGATGAGCAGTTCTTC.

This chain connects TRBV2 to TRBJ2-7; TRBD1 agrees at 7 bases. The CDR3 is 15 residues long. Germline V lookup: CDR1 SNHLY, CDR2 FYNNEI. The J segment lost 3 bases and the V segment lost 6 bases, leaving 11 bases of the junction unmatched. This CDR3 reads CASREPGQTGYEQYF. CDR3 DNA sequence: TGTGCCAGCAGGGAGCCGGGACAGACTGGCTACGAGCAGTACTTC.

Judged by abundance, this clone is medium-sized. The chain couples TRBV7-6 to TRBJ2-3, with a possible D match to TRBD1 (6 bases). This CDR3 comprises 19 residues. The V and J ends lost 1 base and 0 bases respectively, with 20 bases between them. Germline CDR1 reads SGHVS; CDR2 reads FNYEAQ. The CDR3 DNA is TGTGCCAGCAGCTTAGGAGACAGCAGGGGAGTCCGCAGCACAGATACGCAGTATTTT. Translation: CASSLGDSRGVRSTDTQYF. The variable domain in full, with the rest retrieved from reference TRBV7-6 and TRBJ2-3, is GAGVSQSPRYKVTKRGQDVALRCDPISGHVSLYWYRQALGQGPEFLTYFNYEAQQDKSGLPNDRFSAERPEGSISTLTIQRTEQRDSAMYRCASSLGDSRGVRSTDTQYFGPGTRLTVL.

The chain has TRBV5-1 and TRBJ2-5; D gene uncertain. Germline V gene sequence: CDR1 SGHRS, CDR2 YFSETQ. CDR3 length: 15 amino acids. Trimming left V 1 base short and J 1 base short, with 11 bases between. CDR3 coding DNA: TGCGCCAGCAGCTTGCTCCAGGCCATCCAAGAGACCCAGTACTTC. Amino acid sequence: CASSLLQAIQETQYF.